The 30 T cell receptor beta chains presented below share a single source sample, sequenced in a study of patients and donors after allogeneic stem cell transplantation. TCRdb reanalysed the RT-PCR reads using MiXCR and keeps one entry per CDR3 protein. The top ten hold 5% to 7.5% of the sample, which has about a million distinct CDR3 sequences, roughly 18% seen once. What was sequenced was blood, either unsorted or a sorted T cell fraction (not recorded which). The receptors were sampled from a human donor who was either an allogeneic HSCT recipient or a stem cell or donor lymphocyte infusion donor (not recorded which). It is not recorded whose cells these are; they may come from a transplant donor.

In its sample, this clonotype was seen a few times. The J gene is TRBJ2-7, the V gene TRBV12-3 or TRBV12-4; 7 positions match TRBD1. The V gene end was trimmed by 6 bases and the J gene end by 2 bases; junction bases not matched to a gene: 7. The CDR3 sequence is 14 residues long. In nucleotides, the CDR3 is TGTGCCAGCAGCCAGACAGGGAATCCCTACGAGCAGTACTTC. As protein: CASSQTGNPYEQYF.

This clonotype was observed many times. The chain recombines TRBV12-3 or TRBV12-4 with TRBJ1-5, with TRBD1 matching 9 bases. The CDR3 extends over 17 amino acids. Trimming cost V 5 bases and J 5 bases; bases outside gene matches: 13. The CDR3 is CASSLDRGKLRHQPQHF. CDR3 coding DNA: TGTGCCAGCAGTCTGGACAGGGGCAAACTCCGGCATCAGCCCCAGCATTTT.

This clonotype was counted many times. This chain connects TRBV20-1 to TRBJ2-3; D ambiguous. Looked up from germline, CDR1 is DFQATT and CDR2 is SNEGSKA (reference sequence). V was shortened by 6 bases and J by 2 bases, with 12 bases between the two germline ends. The CDR3 is 13 residues long. Here the CDR3 DNA reads TGCAGTGCAGGCCCAGATACCACAGATACGCAGTATTTT. Its translation is CSAGPDTTDTQYF.

The gene calls are TRBV30 and TRBJ2-7, with D perhaps matching TRBD2 (5 bases). This CDR3 contains 12 residues. Germline loops: CDR1 GTSNPN, CDR2 SVGIG (reference sequence). V lost 7 bases and J lost 2, with 12 bases in between. The CDR3 protein is CAYTGNTYEQYF. The DNA for the CDR3 is TGTGCCTACACCGGGAACACCTACGAGCAGTACTTC.

This chain uses TRBV10-3 with TRBJ1-4; 7 bases map to TRBD1. The CDR3 consists of 15 residues. Germline loops: CDR1 ENHRY, CDR2 SYGVKD. The J segment lost 8 bases and the V segment lost 5 bases, leaving 11 bases of the junction unmatched. Here the CDR3 reads CAISSAGQKPEKLFF. The CDR3 DNA follows: TGTGCCATCAGTTCTGCGGGACAGAAACCCGAAAAACTGTTTTTT.

This clonotype has just a few counts. The rearrangement links TRBV5-1 to TRBJ1-1, with 7 bases lining up with TRBD1. After removal of 3 bases from V and 0 bases from J, the junction contained 8 bases not matched to a gene. CDR3 size: 16 residues. CDR1 is SGHRS and CDR2 is YFSETQ in the germline V gene. The CDR3 nucleotides read TGCGCCAGCAGCTCAGGACAGGTGGCCATGAACACTGAAGCTTTCTTT. It encodes CASSSGQVAMNTEAFF.

The CDR3 is CASSVQGKAVDGYTF. DNA of the CDR3: TGCGCCAGCAGCGTGCAGGGGAAAGCGGTAGATGGCTACACCTTC. The chain joins TRBV5-1 to TRBJ1-2, with a tentative D call TRBD1 (6 bases). The CDR3 length is 15 residues. Trimming stripped 4 bases from V and 6 bases from J, with 19 bases between. Germline V gene sequence: CDR1 SGHRS, CDR2 YFSETQ.

The chain is built from TRBV7-2 and TRBJ2-1; a weak D match, TRBD1 (6 bases). Trimming left V 6 bases short and J 8 bases short, with 17 bases between. The CDR3 covers 14 residues. Germline-derived CDR1 and CDR2 are SGHTA and FQGNSA. CDR3 bases: TGTGCCAGCAGAGTCGGGACACCCGGCGATGAGCAGTTCTTC. This encodes CASRVGTPGDEQFF. Supplemented by reference TRBV7-2 and TRBJ2-1, the full variable domain reads GAGVSQSPSNKVTEKGKDVELRCDPISGHTALYWYRQSLGQGLEFLIYFQGNSAPDKSGLPSDRFSAERTGGSVSTLTIQRTQQEDSAVYLCASRVGTPGDEQFFGPGTRLTVL.

The chain couples TRBV7-2 to TRBJ1-2; tentatively, D is TRBD1 (6 bases). Trimming took 5 bases from V and 6 from J, leaving 13 bases between them. Per germline, CDR1 SGHTA and CDR2 FQGNSA. The CDR3 is 13 residues long. Written as DNA, the CDR3 is TGTGCCAGCAGCCCAGGGGTCTCCCATGGCTACACCTTC. Amino acid sequence: CASSPGVSHGYTF.

This clonotype turned up a few times. The gene calls are TRBV24-1 and TRBJ1-3; D not certain. There are 13 residues in the CDR3. Between the trimmed V and J ends, which lost 3 bases and 4 bases, there was a span of 6 bases. CDR1 is KGHDR, CDR2 SFDVKD, per germline. CDR3 in amino acids: CATSDPIGNTIYF. The CDR3 DNA is TGTGCCACCAGTGATCCCATCGGAAACACCATATATTTT.

The rearrangement uses TRBV7-9 and TRBJ2-1; TRBD2 matches 13 bases. V lost 6 bases to trimming and J lost 8 bases; unmatched junction nucleotides: 7. CDR3 length: 15 residues. Germline assignment: CDR1 SEHNR and CDR2 FQNEAQ (reference sequence). As DNA, the CDR3 is TGTGCCAGCAGTCAGACTAGCGGGGGGTTCTATGAGCAGTTCTTC. The encoded protein is CASSQTSGGFYEQFF.

CDR3 DNA sequence: TGTGCCAGCAGCCTCCACCATCAAGAGACCCAGTACTTC. Its protein product is CASSLHHQETQYF. The chain links TRBV7-6 to TRBJ2-5; D not certain. The CDR3 extends over 13 amino acids. Germline loops: CDR1 SGHVS, CDR2 FNYEAQ. Trimming removed 5 bases from V and 2 bases from J, with 9 bases in between.

This clonotype was found many times. The V call is TRBV12-3 or TRBV12-4, the J call TRBJ1-3; TRBD1 matches 9 bases. Unmatched junction bases numbered 4, after V lost 6 bases and J lost 7 bases. The CDR3 is made up of 13 amino acids. The CDR3 DNA reads as TGTGCCAGCAGGACCGGGACAGGGAACACCATATATTTT. Residues: CASRTGTGNTIYF.

The gene calls are TRBV7-9 and TRBJ2-7; the match to TRBD2 covers 10 bases. Germline V gives CDR1 SEHNR, CDR2 FQNEAQ (reference sequence). After removal of 2 bases from V and 1 base from J, the junction contained 5 bases not matched to a gene. The CDR3 has 16 residues. CDR3 region: CASSLQTSGRSYEQYF. In nucleotides, the CDR3 is TGTGCCAGCAGCTTACAGACTAGCGGGCGGTCCTACGAGCAGTACTTC.

This chain uses TRBV12-3 or TRBV12-4 with TRBJ2-7; D ambiguous. CDR3 length: 13 residues. Between the trimmed V and J ends, which lost 2 bases and 2 bases, there was a span of 7 bases. CDR3 coding DNA: TGTGCCAGCAGTTTACCTCCAACCTACGAGCAGTACTTC. Translating gives CASSLPPTYEQYF.

The V gene is TRBV6-1, the J gene TRBJ1-6; D gene uncertain. Germline CDR1 reads MNHNS; CDR2 reads SASEGT. The CDR3 spans 14 residues. V gave up 6 bases and J gave up 7 bases, with 13 bases separating them. The CDR3 reads CASSSDFINSPLHF. The CDR3 DNA sequence: TGTGCCAGCAGCTCGGACTTCATCAATTCACCCCTCCACTTT.

V is TRBV7-7 and J is TRBJ2-5; the D gene is possibly TRBD2 (7 bases). CDR3 size: 17 residues. The V gene lost 5 bases and the J gene lost 0 bases, with 19 bases spanning the gap. Germline CDR1 and CDR2: SSHAT and FNYEAQ (reference sequence). The CDR3 region has the DNA TGTGCCAGCAGCCGTGGGGGGGCTAGCCCGTACCAAGAGACCCAGTACTTC. It specifies CASSRGGASPYQETQYF. Combining the CDR3 with reference TRBV7-7 and TRBJ2-5 gives the whole variable domain GAGVSQSPRYKVTKRGQDVTLRCDPISSHATLYWYQQALGQGPEFLTYFNYEAQPDKSGLPSDRFSAERPEGSISTLTIQRTEQRDSAMYRCASSRGGASPYQETQYFGPGTRLLVL.

This clonotype came up a few times. V usage is TRBV30 and J usage is TRBJ2-7; maybe TRBD1 (5 bases). This CDR3 contains 13 residues. Trimming stripped 1 base from V and 2 bases from J, with 9 bases between. Germline V gene data show CDR1 as GTSNPN and CDR2 as SVGIG (reference sequence). The chain's CDR3 is CAWSGTPTYEQYF. The CDR3 DNA follows: TGTGCCTGGAGTGGGACACCAACCTACGAGCAGTACTTC.

This clonotype has only a few counts. This chain uses TRBV5-1 with TRBJ2-6; 7 positions agree with TRBD1. In germline, CDR1 is SGHRS, CDR2 YFSETQ. The CDR3 loop spans 16 amino acids. V lost 1 base and J lost 2; bases outside the gene matches: 3. In DNA form, the CDR3 reads TGCGCCAGCAGCTTGAAAGGGGGCACTGGGGCCAACGTCCTGACTTTC. It codes for CASSLKGGTGANVLTF. The whole variable domain, remainder taken from reference TRBV5-1 and TRBJ2-6, is KAGVTQTPRYLIKTRGQQVTLSCSPISGHRSVSWYQQTPGQGLQFLFEYFSETQRNKGNFPGRFSGRQFSNSRSEMNVSTLELGDSALYLCASSLKGGTGANVLTFGAGSRLTVL.

CDR3 sequence reads: CASSLPGVGYTF. The CDR3 coding sequence is TGTGCCAGCAGTCTTCCCGGGGTCGGCTACACCTTC. This rearrangement joins TRBV12-3 or TRBV12-4 to TRBJ1-2; unclear D gene. V was clipped by 5 bases and J by 8 bases, with 12 bases between them. The CDR3 runs to 12 residues.

This clonotype was seen a few times. The V and J genes are TRBV4-3 and TRBJ2-7, with a tentative D call TRBD1 (6 bases). CDR3 length: 14 residues. The ends were cut back, 3 bases at V and 2 bases at J, with 11 bases in the middle. Germline V lookup: CDR1 LGHNA, CDR2 YSLEER. This CDR3 is CASSQSGATYEQYF. CDR3 coding DNA: TGCGCCAGCAGCCAGTCAGGGGCAACCTACGAGCAGTACTTC.

The chain employs TRBV29-1 and TRBJ2-3, with 8 nucleotides matching TRBD2. The germline gives CDR1 SQVTM, CDR2 ANQGSEA. The CDR3 spans 13 residues. Germline trimming cut 3 bases from V and 7 bases from J; bases unmatched to any gene: 6. The DNA of the CDR3 is TGCAGCGTTGACCGAACTAGCGGCCATACGCAGTATTTT. It yields the protein CSVDRTSGHTQYF.

The CDR3: CASSLAGRSQETQYF. CDR3 DNA: TGCGCCAGCAGCTTGGCCGGCAGGTCCCAAGAGACCCAGTACTTC. This rearrangement joins TRBV5-1 to TRBJ2-5; D gene uncertain. This CDR3 has 15 residues. V was trimmed by 0 bases and J by 1 base, leaving 10 bases between them. In germline, CDR1 is SGHRS, CDR2 YFSETQ.

There are a few counts of this clonotype. V and J are TRBV4-3 and TRBJ2-3, with 7 bases identical to TRBD2. The CDR3 runs to 16 residues. Germline-derived CDR1 and CDR2 are LGHNA and YSLEER. Unmatched junction bases numbered 7, after V lost 1 base and J lost 3 bases. In DNA, the CDR3 is TGCGCCAGCAGCCAAGGATCACGGGGGGTAACAGATACGCAGTATTTT. Translated: CASSQGSRGVTDTQYF.

The rearrangement uses TRBV4-2 and TRBJ2-4; TRBD1 matches at 10 bases. The germline V gene has CDR1 LGHNA and CDR2 YNFKEQ. The CDR3 runs to 15 residues. With V trimmed by 4 bases and J by 9 bases, 9 bases remained unmatched. This chain's CDR3 is CASSPTDRGLFIQYF. Here the CDR3 DNA reads TGTGCCAGCAGCCCAACAGACAGGGGGCTTTTCATTCAGTACTTC.

The chain has TRBV24-1 and TRBJ1-1; 7 bases are shared with TRBD1. The CDR3 length is 15 residues. Per the germline V gene, CDR1 is KGHDR and CDR2 is SFDVKD. The V gene end was trimmed by 3 bases and the J gene end by 1 base; junction bases not matched to a gene: 4. In DNA, the CDR3 is TGTGCCACCAGTGATCCGAGGACAGGGAACACTGAAGCTTTCTTT. Amino acids: CATSDPRTGNTEAFF.

This clonotype appeared once. V gene TRBV20-1 combines with J gene TRBJ2-7; 8 positions agree with TRBD2. Per the germline V gene, CDR1 is DFQATT and CDR2 is SNEGSKA (reference sequence). Trimming at V came to 6 bases and at J to 5 bases, leaving 12 bases not matched to a gene. The CDR3 consists of 14 residues. Written as DNA, the CDR3 is TGCAGTGCAGCGCCGGCGGGGGGTTGGAACGAGCAGTACTTC. Residues: CSAAPAGGWNEQYF.

CDR3 loop: CASTQGIYGYTF. The CDR3 DNA reads TGTGCCAGTACTCAGGGTATCTATGGCTACACCTTC. The chain combines TRBV19 with TRBJ1-2, with D possibly being TRBD1 (5 bases). The CDR3 consists of 12 residues. Germline V gives CDR1 LNHDA, CDR2 SQIVND (reference sequence). V shed 7 bases and J shed 4 bases, with 10 bases lying between them.

The genes are TRBV5-1 and TRBJ1-1; 10 bases are shared with TRBD1. The J segment lost 7 bases and the V segment lost 4 bases, leaving 16 bases of the junction unmatched. The CDR3 extends over 17 amino acids. Germline V gene lookup returns CDR1 SGHRS and CDR2 YFSETQ. CDR3 DNA sequence: TGCGCCAGCAGCCCACGACAGGGGGCGAAAGGGTATAGTGAAGCTTTCTTT. The encoded protein is CASSPRQGAKGYSEAFF.

This clonotype was counted at least ten times. V usage is TRBV6-5 and J usage is TRBJ2-2; D is possibly TRBD2 (6 bases). Germline V lookup: CDR1 MNHEY, CDR2 SVGAGI. CDR3 length: 14 residues. V shed 1 base and J shed 7 bases, with 10 bases lying between them. CDR3 amino acids: CASSYYKGGGELFF. The CDR3, as DNA: TGTGCCAGCAGTTACTATAAGGGAGGCGGGGAGCTGTTTTTT.